The present TCR beta chain was sequenced within a study of cytomegalovirus exposure and HLA in healthy donors. V was trimmed by 5 bases and J by 2 bases, leaving 4 bases between them. The CDR3 runs to 11 residues. Germline CDR1 is SEHNR and CDR2 is FQNEAQ (reference sequence). PCR primers comprised 60 Vbeta and 13 Jbeta primers. Sequencing was performed with immunoSEQ multiplex PCR; in TCRdb, only in-frame clones are kept and a portion is missing. The sample includes about 140,000 clones, approximately 82% of them seen just once. Concerning this clone: The target antigen is unknown. Other DNA sequences in the same sample also yield this CDR3.

Study results and limitations: As a later analysis showed, several of the most significant clusters appeared to be linked to common viral pathogens. Researchers reported in a later analysis that a missense DCLRE1C variant was tied to TCR beta V- and J-gene trimming. Relative to equally common others, HLA-associated TCR beta chains showed greater clonal expansion in a later analysis. In a later analysis, donors in an Asian-associated ancestry cluster reportedly had fewer N-insertions in productive TCRs than the cohort mean.

Sample: PBMCs. This receptor was identified in a man aged 18 to 30 in good health and CMV-seropositive. The gene calls are TRBV7-9 and TRBJ2-7; D is unclear. CDR3 residues: CASSPTYEQYF. The CDR3 DNA is TGTGCCAGCAGCCCCACCTACGAGCAGTACTTC.